This T cell receptor beta chain was obtained from a study of T cell responses to AZD1222 COVID-19 vaccine. Overall study results and limits: Vaccine-associated CD4 TCRs ranged over spike, dominating at 160-218 and 743-854.

Using immunoSEQ multiplex PCR, the repertoire was profiled, and TCRdb retains in-frame clones only, with some absent. The sample records about 140,000 clones, approximately 88% being singletons. Note on this clone: The antigen is unknown.

Germline V gives CDR1 ENHRY, CDR2 SYGVKD. This CDR3 comprises 16 residues. After removal of 0 bases from V and 2 bases from J, the junction contained 5 bases not matched to a gene. The sequencing here drew on peripheral blood, taken on day 0 of AZD1222 vaccination. The rearrangement uses TRBV10-3 and TRBJ2-7; 9 bases match TRBD2. The receptor comes from an adult in good health. DNA of the CDR3: TGTGCCATCAGTGAGTCCTCGATAGCGGGGGCCTACGAGCAGTACTTC. Its protein product is CAISESSIAGAYEQYF.